This T cell receptor beta chain was profiled in a study of beta chain features in type 1 diabetes. Findings of the study overall: Patients' naive, central memory and regulatory TCRB repertoires appeared more alike than those of healthy donors. TCRB CDR3 length was moderately but significantly reduced in all four CD4+ subsets of Type 1 diabetes patients. Insertion counts at VDJ junctions were lower in type 1 diabetes patients, who also showed more deletions there. A PCR bias possibly favoring shorter templates would apply equally to patients and controls.

Expressed TCRB transcripts got sequenced, as all isolated RNA was reverse transcribed. Assay: immunoSEQ multiplex PCR; the TCRdb copy retains only in-frame clones and omits some. The sample shows some 350,000 clones, roughly 13% of them seen only once. Germline V gives CDR1 LNHDA, CDR2 SQIVND (reference sequence). CDR3 length equals 15 residues. V gave up 5 bases and J gave up 4 bases, with 12 bases separating them. CD4+ naive, central memory, regulatory and stem cell-like memory subsets were isolated by sorting on CD45RO/CCR7/CD25/CD127/CD95/CD27. To note about this clone: The antigen is unknown.

The sequence was obtained from a young woman with type 1 diabetes. Sequencing input: naive CD4+ T cells from blood. The J gene is TRBJ2-6, the V gene TRBV19; D is possibly TRBD1 (5 bases). The CDR3 DNA is TGTGCCAGTAGTCCACAGGAGCCGGGGGCCAACGTCCTGACTTTC. This codes for CASSPQEPGANVLTF. Full variable domain (rest looked up from reference TRBV19 and TRBJ2-6): DGGITQSPKYLFRKEGQNVTLSCEQNLNHDAMYWYRQDPGQGLRLIYYSQIVNDFQKGDIAEGYSVSREKKESFPLTVTSAQKNPTAFYLCASSPQEPGANVLTFGAGSRLTVL.